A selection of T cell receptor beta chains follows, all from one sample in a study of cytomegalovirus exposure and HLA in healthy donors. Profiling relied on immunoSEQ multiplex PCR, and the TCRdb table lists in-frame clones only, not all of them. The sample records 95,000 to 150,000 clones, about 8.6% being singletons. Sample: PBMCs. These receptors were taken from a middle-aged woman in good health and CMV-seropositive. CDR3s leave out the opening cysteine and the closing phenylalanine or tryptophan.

ARSLGRGGINEQF,TRBV5-3,TRBJ2-1
ASSGTPNTEAF,TRBV6-1,TRBJ1-1
ASSKDRSSGNTIY,TRBV11-2,TRBJ1-3
ASSLVRRDSSRRTYEQY,TRBV7-9,TRBJ2-7
ASSPAGNTEAF,TRBV5-1,TRBJ1-1
ASSDSASGTQY,TRBV6-4,TRBJ2-3
ASSLAGGGAYEQY,TRBV7-6,TRBJ2-7
ASRAGTEAF,TRBV27,TRBJ1-1
ASSPGRENTEAF,TRBV13,TRBJ1-1
ASSLWGDTEAF,TRBV5-1,TRBJ1-1
ASSWGSNTDTQY,TRBV7-9,TRBJ2-3
ASRAPTNEKLF,TRBV6-6,TRBJ1-4
ASRYRGYNSPLH,TRBV19,TRBJ1-6
ASSVRGGMQETQY,TRBV9,TRBJ2-5
ASSLGQASSYGYT,TRBV7-9,TRBJ1-2
ASSPGRPTNEKLF,TRBV5-1,TRBJ1-4
ASSLVLRVDAHNEQF,TRBV5-6,TRBJ2-1
ASSGGTGVPNYGYT,TRBV2,TRBJ1-2
SVGQGGNTEAF,TRBV29-1,TRBJ1-1
ASSLTGINTGELF,TRBV5-8,TRBJ2-2
ASRLTGAGGQETQY,TRBV7-9,TRBJ2-5
ASSYVSGTGGFGYT,TRBV7-9,TRBJ1-2
ASSYSAGVGNTEAF,TRBV6-5,TRBJ1-1
ASSARRTAYGYT,TRBV14,TRBJ1-2
ASSLWVGQGAVRGNSPLH,TRBV13,TRBJ1-6
ASSLAEGIDQPQH,TRBV7-4,TRBJ1-5
ASSLQGQGVSYNTEAF,TRBV5-1,TRBJ1-1
ASSLAGTSGITDTQY,TRBV5-5,TRBJ2-3
ASSLGGSTYEQY,TRBV7-9,TRBJ2-7
ASSLSGAYEQY,TRBV5-1,TRBJ2-7
ASSLGERRSQPQH,TRBV7-2,TRBJ1-5
ASSPLAGGTQF,TRBV18,TRBJ2-1
ASGAASGGAGNEQF,TRBV28,TRBJ2-1
ASSEGNLAGYT,TRBV2,TRBJ1-2
ASSPVGTGAYEQY,TRBV6-6,TRBJ2-7
ALTGQGYEQY,TRBV30,TRBJ2-7
ASSVRGETDTQY,TRBV5-1,TRBJ2-3
ASSRGVDEQF,TRBV5-1,TRBJ2-1
ASSLVAGGQFEQF,TRBV7-2,TRBJ2-1
ASSDKSYTQY,TRBV10-1,TRBJ2-3
ASPSAATSGGIGNEQF,TRBV2,TRBJ2-1
ASSLGDYGNEQF,TRBV13,TRBJ2-1